The source of this TCR beta chain is a study of blood T cells in healthy people across ages. By its share, this clonotype is medium-sized (0.01 to 0.1%). Its antigen is still unknown. Healthy Caucasian individuals from Russia aged about 6 to 100 were enrolled as donors. The CDR3 is 11 amino acids. Trimming pared 5 bases from V and 6 bases from J, leaving 8 bases between. Looked up from germline, CDR1 is SGHTA and CDR2 is FQGTGA. Study conclusions and caveats: In older individuals, TCR beta diversity per million T cells was lower, falling roughly linearly with age.

Through a sample-barcoded 5' primer and a J-beta primer mix, a second PCR was run for roughly 6 to 12 cycles. One entry per CDR3 protein results from TCRdb running MiXCR on the 5' RACE reads. The sample has about 800,000 distinct CDR3 sequences, roughly 46% seen once; the top ten hold around 18%. Sample: blood. The rearrangement links TRBV7-3 to TRBJ2-7; D might be TRBD1 or TRBD2, each matching 6 bases. The clonotype comes from a man of 80 years or more in good health. The CDR3 loop reads CASSGGLEQYF. CDR3 nucleotides: TGTGCCAGCAGCGGGGGGCTCGAGCAGTACTTC.